This is a list of T cell receptor beta chains from one sample in a study of T cells in Graves' hyperthyroidism and ophthalmopathy. TCRdb reprocessed the multiplex PCR reads with MiXCR, giving one entry per CDR3 protein. The table shows roughly 420,000 distinct CDR3 sequences, with 15% to 18% occurring only once. The sequenced sample consisted of blood. These TCRs come from a woman younger than 35 with Graves' hyperthyroidism. CDR3s leave out the opening cysteine and the closing phenylalanine or tryptophan. Fields, in order: V gene, CDR3 protein.

v_gene: TRBV28; CDR3aa: ASSLAGRSSTDTQY
v_gene: TRBV28; CDR3aa: ASSLSGRAAINEQF
v_gene: TRBV12-5; CDR3aa: ASASDADGYT
v_gene: TRBV5-1; CDR3aa: ASSRSGTDNSPLH
v_gene: TRBV11-2; CDR3aa: AGSATGTGSSYEQY
v_gene: TRBV10-3; CDR3aa: AISPGTSGDNEQF
v_gene: TRBV5-1; CDR3aa: ASRGGVWTDTQY
v_gene: TRBV4-2; CDR3aa: ASRGPGSFYGYT
v_gene: TRBV4-1; CDR3aa: ASSQVGTASGNTIY
v_gene: TRBV20-1; CDR3aa: SALFSPWASVYEQY
v_gene: TRBV4-2; CDR3aa: ASSLPGSGADGYT
v_gene: TRBV18; CDR3aa: ASSPRGRSSYNEQF
v_gene: TRBV6-1; CDR3aa: ASSQKGNTIY
v_gene: TRBV7-9; CDR3aa: ASSSSDRDFYGYT
v_gene: TRBV2; CDR3aa: ASRPGRGTDTQY
v_gene: TRBV29-1; CDR3aa: SVAGGLTGELF
v_gene: TRBV2; CDR3aa: ASRPGLATYEQY
v_gene: TRBV6-1; CDR3aa: ASSTGDTSYEQY
v_gene: TRBV12-3/TRBV12-4; CDR3aa: ASSFSTLPTGELF
v_gene: TRBV28; CDR3aa: ASSPQIGQGAQPQH
v_gene: TRBV28; CDR3aa: ASSLSSPYEQY
v_gene: TRBV20-1; CDR3aa: SARTPRGQLRETQY
v_gene: TRBV11-2; CDR3aa: ASSPEGGSYEQY
v_gene: TRBV20-1; CDR3aa: SASGTSGRQAYEQY
v_gene: TRBV11-2; CDR3aa: ASSQDSPVGTQY
v_gene: TRBV20-1; CDR3aa: SARDPADLNTEAF
v_gene: TRBV14; CDR3aa: ASSLAGGGTQY
v_gene: TRBV29-1; CDR3aa: SVSRGGETQY
v_gene: TRBV4-1; CDR3aa: ASSQTGTSGKGTQY
v_gene: TRBV3-1; CDR3aa: ASSPGWDRTYEQY
v_gene: TRBV12-3/TRBV12-4; CDR3aa: ASTPGLAGTDTQY
v_gene: TRBV6-1; CDR3aa: ASSEAIGLAKNIQY
v_gene: TRBV7-8; CDR3aa: ASSVSGSNQPQH
v_gene: TRBV7-9; CDR3aa: ASSRQGEDTGELF
v_gene: TRBV6-2/TRBV6-3; CDR3aa: ASSNHRGRNTEAF